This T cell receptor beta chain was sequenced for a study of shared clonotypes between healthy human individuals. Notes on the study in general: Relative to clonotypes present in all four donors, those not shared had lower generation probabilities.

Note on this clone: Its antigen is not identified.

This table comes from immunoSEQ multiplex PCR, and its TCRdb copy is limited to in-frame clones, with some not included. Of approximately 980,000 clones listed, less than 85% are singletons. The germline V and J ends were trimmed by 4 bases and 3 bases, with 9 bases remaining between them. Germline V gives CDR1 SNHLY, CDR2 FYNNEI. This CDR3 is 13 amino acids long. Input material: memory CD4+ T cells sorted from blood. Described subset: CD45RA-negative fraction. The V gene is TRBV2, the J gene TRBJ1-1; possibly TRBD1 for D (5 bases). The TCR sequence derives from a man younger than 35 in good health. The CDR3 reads CASSAQGYTEAFF. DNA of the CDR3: TGTGCCAGCAGTGCCCAGGGATACACTGAAGCTTTCTTT.